Below are 6 T cell receptor beta chains sequenced from a single sample in a study of T cells in Graves' hyperthyroidism and ophthalmopathy. TCR beta CDR3 region amplification was performed from RNA transcripts. First-round RT-PCR with HTBI primers amplified the TCR CDR3 region. TCRdb re-called the multiplex PCR reads with MiXCR, one entry per CDR3 protein. The profile covers some 740,000 distinct CDR3 sequences, with around 15% appearing a single time and about 9.4% taken by the ten largest. Sequencing was done on a sample of blood. The source is a woman aged 18-29 years with Graves' hyperthyroidism.

The sample holds many counts of this clonotype. The chain is built from TRBV3-1 and TRBJ2-1; TRBD2 matches at 13 bases. V lost 9 bases, J lost 4 bases, and 6 bases stayed unmatched. The CDR3 has 15 residues. Germline V CDR1 and CDR2: LGHDT, YNNKEL (reference sequence). Here the CDR3 DNA reads TGTGCCAGTTCTCGGACTAGCGGGAGTTACAATGAGCAGTTCTTC. Translation gives CASSRTSGSYNEQFF.

The J gene is TRBJ1-2, the V gene TRBV2; D remains ambiguous. V was clipped by 11 bases and J by 8 bases, with 15 bases between them. CDR3 length: 11 residues. Looked up from germline, CDR1 is SNHLY and CDR2 is FYNNEI. CDR3 sequence reads: CAGQFVAGYTF. The CDR3 DNA reads TGTGCCGGTCAGTTTGTCGCCGGCTACACCTTC. The full variable domain, with the rest looked up from reference TRBV2 and TRBJ1-2, is EPEVTQTPSHQVTQMGQEVILRCVPISNHLYFYWYRQILGQKVEFLVSFYNNEISEKSEIFDDQFSVERPDGSNFTLKIRSTKLEDSAMYFCAGQFVAGYTFGSGTRLTVV.

The table lists this clonotype with many counts. V gene TRBV11-2 combines with J gene TRBJ1-1; no reliable D call. The germline V gene has CDR1 SGHAT and CDR2 FQNNGV. Trimming shortened V by 4 bases and J by 0 bases, and 9 bases separated the two germline ends. There are 14 residues in the CDR3. CDR3 nucleotide sequence: TGTGCCAGCAGCTCCCCCTTTATGAACACTGAAGCTTTCTTT. This translates into CASSSPFMNTEAFF.

This clonotype was counted many times. This chain links TRBV7-8 with TRBJ2-7; no definite D call. The V gene lost 5 bases and the J gene lost 4 bases, with 15 bases spanning the gap. The CDR3 has 14 residues. Per germline, CDR1 SGHVS and CDR2 FQNEAQ. CDR3 residues: CASSQRTHRYEQYF. The CDR3 coding sequence is TGTGCCAGCAGCCAAAGGACCCACCGGTACGAGCAGTACTTC.

This clonotype appeared a few times. Germline is not matched at one junction end, which may reflect a read error. The chain couples TRBV7-7 to TRBJ2-5, with D possibly matching TRBD1 (6 bases). The length of the CDR3 is 16 residues. Germline V gene data show CDR1 as SSHAT and CDR2 as FNYEAQ (reference sequence). CDR3 sequence: CASSSLPGQGQETQYF. In DNA form, the CDR3 reads TGTGCTAGCAGCTCCCTTCCCGGGCAGGGGCAAGAGACCCAGTACTTC. Drawing the rest from reference TRBV7-7 and TRBJ2-5, the complete variable domain is GAGVSQSPRYKVTKRGQDVTLRCDPISSHATLYWYQQALGQGPEFLTYFNYEAQPDKSGLPSDRFSAERPEGSISTLTIQRTEQRDSAMYRCASSSLPGQGQETQYFGPGTRLLVL.

V and J are TRBV6-2 or TRBV6-3 and TRBJ2-7; the D is unclear. V was clipped by 7 bases and J by 0 bases, with 10 bases between them. The CDR3 runs 13 residues. Germline V gene data show CDR1 as MNHEY and CDR2 as SVGEGT. The CDR3 loop is CASNLYSSYEQYF. The CDR3 coding sequence is TGTGCCAGCAACCTATACAGCTCCTACGAGCAGTACTTC.